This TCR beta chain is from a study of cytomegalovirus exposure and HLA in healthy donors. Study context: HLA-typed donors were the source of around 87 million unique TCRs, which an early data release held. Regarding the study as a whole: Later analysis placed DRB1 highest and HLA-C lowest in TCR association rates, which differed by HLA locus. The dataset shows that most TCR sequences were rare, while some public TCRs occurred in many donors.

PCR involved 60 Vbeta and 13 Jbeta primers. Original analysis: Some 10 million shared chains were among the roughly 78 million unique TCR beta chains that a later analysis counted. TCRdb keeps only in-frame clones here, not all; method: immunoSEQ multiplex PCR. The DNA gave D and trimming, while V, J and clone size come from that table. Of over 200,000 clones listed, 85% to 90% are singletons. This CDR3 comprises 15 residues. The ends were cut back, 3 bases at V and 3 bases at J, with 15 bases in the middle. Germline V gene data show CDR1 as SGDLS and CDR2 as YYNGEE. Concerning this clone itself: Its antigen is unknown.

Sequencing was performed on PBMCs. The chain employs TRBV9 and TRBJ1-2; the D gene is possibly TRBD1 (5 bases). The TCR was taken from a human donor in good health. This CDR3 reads CASSAGRESDYGYTF. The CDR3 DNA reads TGTGCCAGCAGCGCAGGGCGGGAGAGCGACTATGGCTACACCTTC. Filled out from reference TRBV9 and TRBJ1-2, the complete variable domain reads DSGVTQTPKHLITATGQRVTLRCSPRSGDLSVYWYQQSLDQGLQFLIQYYNGEERAKGNILERFSAQQFPDLHSELNLSSLELGDSALYFCASSAGRESDYGYTFGSGTRLTVV.